This TCR beta chain derives from a study of vaccination and CD4 T cells after COVID-19 (dated by TCRdb to between 2021 and 2024). Study-level background: The convalescent cohort included six males and four females, with two Hispanic individuals, seven Caucasians, two Asians and one multiracial person. The spike-specific CD4+ TCR repertoire was compared before and after mRNA vaccination in approximately ten COVID-19 convalescent patients and several infection-naive healthy vaccine recipients. Post-COVID blood samples were collected from convalescent patients a median of about 92 days after diagnosis, with a range of about 35 to 161 days. An earlier paper using these donors assessed, at the TCR clonotype level, memory CD4+ T cell crossreactivity between SARS-CoV-2 and common cold coronavirus spike proteins. Post-vaccine blood samples were collected a median of 72 days after the second vaccine dose, ranging from roughly 12 to 250 days. Participants got two doses of the Pfizer-BioNTech BNT162b2 vaccine (n=8) or two doses of the Moderna mRNA-1273 vaccine (n=2). Control cultures used a CEFX viral epitope pool as positive control, an HIV-1 Nef peptide pool as negative control, or no peptide. Overlapping spike peptide pools from SARS-CoV-2 and from the common cold coronaviruses HCoV-NL63, HCoV-OC43 and HCoV-229E were used as culture stimuli.

Library prep was done by PCR. DNA from cultured CD4+ T cells underwent TCR sequencing with the Oncomine TCR Beta short-read assay at the Johns Hopkins FTIC core. The QIAamp micro DNA kit was used to extract genomic DNA from the cultured CD4+ T cells. Oncomine TCR Beta libraries from cultured CD4+ T cells were pooled using unique dual indexes and sequenced on an Illumina iSeq 100. In the source study's methods: Non-productive sequences were removed, and CDR3s not starting with C, not ending with F or W, or shorter than 7 amino acids were discarded. Antigen-specific clonotypes were identified with the MANAFEST web application by comparing peptide-stimulated wells with reference and other culture wells. An FDR below 0.05, an odds ratio above 5, and a productive frequency above 0.1% in at least two of three replicate wells were required for clones to be considered positive. A clonotype was classed as cross-reactive if the clonotype showed significant expansion both in SARS-CoV-2 spike wells and in at least one common cold coronavirus spike condition. Using R version 3.6.1, CDR3 homology was evaluated through Levenshtein distances (stringdist) along with unrooted phylogenetic trees (ape). Starting from the raw public reads, TCRdb applied fastp trimming at Q25, assembled clones with MiXCR and retained in-frame beta chains. Rows merge per CDR3 protein into single entries with the most common DNA and genes. The V and J calls and clone size come from TCRdb's table, not from the authors' own analysis. The sample table lists about 11,000 distinct CDR3 sequences, less than 35% of them with a count of one. Of the sample, 15% to 20% is held by the ten largest clones.

What this sample's treatment or condition label stands for: roughly 10-day PBMC culture with coronavirus spike peptide pools or control peptides (ViraFEST assay). CD4+ T cells from unexposed donors were collected before the COVID-19 pandemic (2011-2018). The ViraFEST assay, used in the study, expanded antigen-specific T cells with peptide pools and then identified the expanded clonotypes through TCR sequencing. Some 2 million PBMCs per well were cultured in IMDM with roughly 5% human AB serum and 7.5 to 10 IU/ml IL-2, plus 10 ug/ml peptide pools. On days 3 and 7, half of the culture medium was replaced with fresh IL-2-containing medium. CD4+ T cells were isolated after approximately ten days of culture through negative selection using the EasySep CD4+ T cell isolation kit. Unexposed donor CD4+ T cells were tested for reactivity to SARS-CoV-2 S and N and four common cold coronavirus spike pools, as cell number allowed. Ficoll-Paque Plus gradient centrifugation was used to isolate PBMCs from whole blood, and the isolated PBMCs were then either used fresh or cryopreserved at -140C. Culture conditions were generally each tested in triplicate wells. Leukapheresis product for the unexposed donors was bought commercially.

With regard to this clonotype: It has no known antigen specificity. Per-base quality was not reported, and no clone a single base away is much larger than it.

Results and caveats for the whole study, not just this receptor: The median count of SARS-CoV-2-reactive clonotypes went up from about 23 after infection to 38 after vaccination, although the change was not significant. Of the vaccine-specific clones in convalescent patients, 304 of 307, or nearly all, reacted only to SARS-CoV-2 spike and did not cross-react with common cold coronaviruses. In convalescent patients, a median around 90% of post-vaccine SARS-CoV-2-reactive clones were detected only after vaccination, and vaccine-specific priming was suggested by this finding. Only a relatively small number of convalescent patients were included in the study, and early timepoints following natural infection were not analyzed.

Measured from the cysteine to the phenylalanine, the CDR3 is 16 residues long. The kept DNA is CDR3 alone, 48 bases in frame from the first base. V is clipped by 2 bases and J by 0 bases, and the sequence between their germline boundaries is 14 bases long. Per the germline V gene, SGHRS is the CDR1 and YFSETQ is the CDR2. The sample was CD4+ T cells from blood, cultured in vitro. This receptor was taken from a human donor in good health. Recombination linked TRBV5-1 to TRBJ1-1; too little of a D gene remains to name it. The CDR3 reads as follows: CASSFNRRALNTEAFF. The DNA is as follows: TGCGCCAGCAGCTTTAATCGGCGGGCCTTGAACACTGAAGCTTTCTTT.